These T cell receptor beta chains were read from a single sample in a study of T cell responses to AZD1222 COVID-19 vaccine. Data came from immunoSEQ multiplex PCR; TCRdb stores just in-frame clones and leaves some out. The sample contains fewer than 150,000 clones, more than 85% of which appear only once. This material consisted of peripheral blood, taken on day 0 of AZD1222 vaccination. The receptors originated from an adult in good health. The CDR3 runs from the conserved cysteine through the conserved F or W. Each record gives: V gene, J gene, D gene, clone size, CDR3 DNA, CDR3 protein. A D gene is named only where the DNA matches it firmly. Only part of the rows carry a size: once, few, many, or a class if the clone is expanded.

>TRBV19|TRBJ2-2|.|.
TGTGCCAGCGCCCAGGGACAAGGCACCGGGGAGCTGTTTTTT
CASAQGQGTGELFF
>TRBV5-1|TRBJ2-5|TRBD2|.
TGCGCCAGCAGTCTACTAGCGGGGGGGGCCGAGACCCAGTACTTC
CASSLLAGGAETQYF
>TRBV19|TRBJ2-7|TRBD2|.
TGTGCCACATCAGGGGCTAGCGGGACCTACGAGCAGTACTTC
CATSGASGTYEQYF
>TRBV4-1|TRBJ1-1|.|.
TGCGCCAGCAGCCAAGTCCAGGGGAGAGCTTTCTTT
CASSQVQGRAFF
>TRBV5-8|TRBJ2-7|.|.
TGTGCCAGCAGCTTGGCCGGCGTGAGACGGCAGTACTCCTACGAGCAGTACTTC
CASSLAGVRRQYSYEQYF
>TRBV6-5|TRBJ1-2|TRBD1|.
TGTGCCAGCAGTTACGACAGGGGAACCTATGGCTACACCTTC
CASSYDRGTYGYTF
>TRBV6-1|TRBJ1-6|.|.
TGTGCCAGCAGTGAAGAAGGGGGTCTCCCTTCACCCCTCCACTTT
CASSEEGGLPSPLHF
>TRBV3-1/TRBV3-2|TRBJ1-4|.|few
TGTGCCAGCAGCCAAGCAGGTGAAAAACTGTTTTTT
CASSQAGEKLFF
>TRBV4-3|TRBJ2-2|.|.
TGCGCCAGCAGCCAAGATCCCGCTGCCGGGGAGCTGTTTTTT
CASSQDPAAGELFF
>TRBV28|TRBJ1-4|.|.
TGTGCCAGTTCACGGGCAGCGCTTAATGAAAAACTGTTTTTT
CASSRAALNEKLFF
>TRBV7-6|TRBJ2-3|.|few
TGTGCCAGCAGCCCCCAGGGGATTTGGACAGATACGCAGTATTTT
CASSPQGIWTDTQYF
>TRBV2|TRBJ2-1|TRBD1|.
TGTGCCCACCGGGACAGGGGGGATGAGCAGTTCTTC
CAHRDRGDEQFF